Described below is a single T cell receptor (beta chain) sequence and its context. No antigen is known for it. Sample-barcoded 5' priming and a J-beta primer mix drove a second PCR of roughly 6 to 12 cycles. TCRdb re-called the 5' RACE reads with MiXCR, one entry per CDR3 protein. The sample includes 1.5 million to 2 million distinct CDR3 sequences, around 48% of them seen just once. This sample stems from a study of blood T cells in healthy people across ages. Study observations and caveats: Both naive CD4+ cell counts and diversity were greater in long-lived donors than in aged donors.

Germline V gives CDR1 SGHDN, CDR2 FVKESK. The CDR3 has 15 residues. V was shortened by 2 bases and J by 11 bases, with 21 bases between the two germline ends. The specimen was blood. This clonotype was sampled from a woman between 40 and 55 years old in good health. The rearrangement uses TRBV14 and TRBJ2-5; D is uncertain. CDR3 protein: CASSQLALSTDEQYF. Here the CDR3 DNA reads TGTGCCAGCAGCCAACTGGCCCTAAGTACCGATGAGCAGTACTTC.